The 12 T cell receptor beta chains below all came from one sample that was sequenced in a study of T cell repertoires in cytomegalovirus infection (dated by TCRdb to about 2019). These TCRs' antigens remain unknown. The treatment or condition label, as the study defines it: in vitro stimulation with specific CMV peptide epitopes to enrich CMV-specific T cells. Data came from an Illumina HiSeq 1500. TCRdb reran the public reads through fastp at Q25 and MiXCR, keeping productive beta chains. Rows with one shared CDR3 protein collapse into an entry with the most common genes and DNA. The sample table records about 310,000 distinct CDR3 sequences; more than 20% of these occur just once. The ten largest clones add up to roughly 13% of the sample. The sequencing used cultured PBMCs, collected from culture after CMV antigen stimulation. The receptors shown here come from a human donor in good health (CMV status not recorded). Some clones in this sample may be carry-over from other donors' samples.

A few counts support this clonotype. The genes are TRBV6-1 and TRBJ2-7, with TRBD2 matching over 12 bases. CDR1 is MNHNS, CDR2 SASEGT, per germline. Trimming at V came to 5 bases and at J to 6 bases, leaving 5 bases not matched to a gene. The CDR3 covers 14 residues. This CDR3 is CASSTGLAGSEQYV. Written as DNA, the CDR3 is TGTGCCAGCAGTACCGGACTAGCGGGGTCCGAGCAGTACGTC.

This clonotype has more than one count but fewer than ten. The V and J genes are TRBV7-9 and TRBJ1-2; D possibly corresponds to TRBD1 (6 bases). The germline CDR1 and CDR2 sequences are SEHNR and FQNEAQ (reference sequence). The CDR3 extends over 13 amino acids. The V and J ends lost 4 bases and 3 bases respectively, with 9 bases between them. CDR3 sequence (DNA): TGTGCCAGCAGCTCAGGACAGTACTATGGCTACACCTTC. As protein: CASSSGQYYGYTF.

The sample holds many counts of this clonotype. The chain has TRBV7-2 and TRBJ2-2; D is perhaps TRBD2 (5 bases). Germline V gene sequence: CDR1 SGHTA, CDR2 FQGNSA. CDR3 length equals 15 residues. The V end lost 5 bases, the J end lost 7 bases, and 17 bases lay between the germline ends. The CDR3: CASSPPGTGVGELFF. The CDR3 bases are TGTGCCAGCAGCCCCCCTGGTACCGGGGTCGGGGAGCTGTTTTTT.

The V and J genes are TRBV9 and TRBJ1-1, with a possible D match to TRBD1 (5 bases). From germline, CDR1 is SGDLS and CDR2 YYNGEE. V lost 0 bases to trimming and J lost 5 bases, with 11 bases between them. The CDR3 is 14 residues long. The CDR3 coding sequence is TGTGCCAGCAGCGTAGCCAGGGTAGGGACTGAAGCTTTCTTT. Protein sequence: CASSVARVGTEAFF.

The V call is TRBV5-4, the J call TRBJ2-1; 7 positions match TRBD2. The CDR3 runs to 13 residues. Germline V lookup: CDR1 SGHNT, CDR2 YYREEE (reference sequence). Trimming at V came to 6 bases and at J to 9 bases, leaving 9 bases not matched to a gene. CDR3 coding DNA: TGTGCCAGCACCAAACGCTCGGGGGGTGAGCAGTTCTTC. Its protein is CASTKRSGGEQFF.

The V and J genes are TRBV6-5 and TRBJ2-1, with no clear D. V gave up 4 bases and J gave up 6 bases, with 13 bases separating them. Germline-derived CDR1 and CDR2 are MNHEY and SVGAGI. The CDR3 runs 14 residues. The CDR3 loop is CASSLNSPRNEQFF. The CDR3 DNA sequence: TGTGCCAGCAGTTTAAACTCCCCGCGCAATGAGCAGTTCTTC.

This clonotype was recorded a few times. This chain joins TRBV12-3 or TRBV12-4 and TRBJ2-5; the match to TRBD2 covers 8 bases. The CDR3 has 16 amino acids. The ends lost 8 bases at V and 1 base at J; junction bases unmatched: 12. The chain's CDR3 is CASGAELAVLQETQYF. CDR3 nucleotide sequence: TGTGCCAGCGGGGCCGAACTAGCGGTTCTCCAAGAGACCCAGTACTTC.

This chain connects TRBV6-6 to TRBJ2-3; the D is unclear. There are 15 residues in the CDR3. The V gene lost 2 bases and the J gene lost 1 base, with 10 bases spanning the gap. The germline gives CDR1 MNHNY, CDR2 SVGAGI (reference sequence). CDR3 DNA sequence: TGTGCCAGCAGTTACGGCGGCCGAGGCACAGATACGCAGTATTTT. It yields the protein CASSYGGRGTDTQYF.

V gene TRBV18 combines with J gene TRBJ2-7; maybe TRBD2 (6 bases). Trimming cost V 1 base and J 7 bases, with 20 bases left between them. The germline gives CDR1 KGHSH, CDR2 LQKENI. The CDR3 extends over 16 amino acids. The CDR3 DNA is TGTGCCAGCTCACCACGATCGCTCTCCGGAGGAGGGGAGCAGTACGTC. It encodes CASSPRSLSGGGEQYV.

This clonotype has a count of ten or more. The CDR3 sequence: CASSPVVGWDTQYF. CDR3 DNA: TGTGCCAGCAGCCCGGTGGTCGGATGGGATACGCAGTATTTT. The chain uses TRBV7-2 and TRBJ2-3; D unresolved. Trimming stripped 5 bases from V and 6 bases from J, with 15 bases between. Germline lookup yields CDR1 SGHTA and CDR2 FQGNSA. This CDR3 comprises 14 residues.

This clonotype was seen only a few times. The chain has TRBV11-2 and TRBJ2-7, with 12 bases that match TRBD2. Germline values: CDR1 SGHAT, CDR2 FQNNGV. The CDR3 length is 13 residues. The CDR3 here is CRLAGGPVYEQYV. In nucleotides, the CDR3 is TGTCGGCTAGCGGGAGGGCCAGTCTACGAGCAGTACGTC.

The chain is built from TRBV12-3 or TRBV12-4 and TRBJ1-6; TRBD1 is a possible D gene (6 bases). V lost 6 bases, J lost 6 bases, and 21 bases lay in between. The CDR3 length is 17 residues. This CDR3 reads CASSPDGGQIINSPLHF. CDR3 DNA: TGTGCCAGCAGCCCCGACGGGGGGCAGATAATTAATTCACCCCTCCACTTT.